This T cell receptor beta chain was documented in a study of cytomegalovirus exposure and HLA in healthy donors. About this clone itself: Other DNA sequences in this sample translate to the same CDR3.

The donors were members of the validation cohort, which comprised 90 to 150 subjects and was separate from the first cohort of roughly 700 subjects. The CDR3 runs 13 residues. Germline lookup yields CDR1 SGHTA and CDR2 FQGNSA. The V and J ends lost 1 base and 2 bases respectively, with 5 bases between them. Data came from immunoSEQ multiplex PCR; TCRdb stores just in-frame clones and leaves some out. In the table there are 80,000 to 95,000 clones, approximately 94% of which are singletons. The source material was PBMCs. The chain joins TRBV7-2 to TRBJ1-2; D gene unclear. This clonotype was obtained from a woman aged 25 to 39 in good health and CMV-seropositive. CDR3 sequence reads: CASSLGGNYGYTF. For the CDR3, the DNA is TGTGCCAGCAGCTTAGGAGGGAACTATGGCTACACCTTC.